This TCR beta chain comes out of a study of regulatory T cells in long-lasting Graves disease. Study information: Recently diagnosed Graves' patients had received antithyroid drugs for under 3 months.

This clonotype was seen many times. Documented time point: newly diagnosed GD, antithyroid drugs for less than 3 months. Following extraction of RNA from PBMCs, that RNA was used to make the TCR library. The TCR beta library used iRepertoire HTBI primers with Arm-PCR amplification of CDR3. TCRdb ran MiXCR on the multiplex PCR reads and lists one entry per CDR3 protein. This sample has about 540,000 distinct CDR3 sequences, with approximately 12% found just once. Germline values: CDR1 DFQATT, CDR2 SNEGSKA (reference sequence). The CDR3 is 13 amino acids. Trimming cost V 6 bases and J 1 base; bases outside gene matches: 4. Another study also made use of these data, one on T cells in Graves' hyperthyroidism and ophthalmopathy. This second study says: Every diagnosis used clinical symptoms, serum thyroxine and TRAb, thyroid ultrasound and orbital computed tomography. Most thyroid-expanded clonotypes above 0.001 were also found in blood.

The J gene is TRBJ1-1, the V gene TRBV20-1; TRBD1 matches at 8 bases. The sample here was peripheral blood mononuclear cells (PBMCs), taken at new diagnosis, from a patient treated with antithyroid drugs. The origin of this receptor is a man aged 30 to 45 with Graves disease. Here the CDR3 reads CSAADRGNTEAFF. The DNA of the CDR3 is TGCAGTGCAGCAGACAGGGGGAACACTGAAGCTTTCTTT.